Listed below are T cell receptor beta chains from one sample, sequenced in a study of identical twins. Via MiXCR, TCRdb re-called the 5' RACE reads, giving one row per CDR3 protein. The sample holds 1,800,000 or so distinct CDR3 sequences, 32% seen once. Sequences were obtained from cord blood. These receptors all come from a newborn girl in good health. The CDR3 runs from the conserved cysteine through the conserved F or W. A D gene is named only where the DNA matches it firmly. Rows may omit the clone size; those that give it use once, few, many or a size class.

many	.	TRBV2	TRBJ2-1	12	TGTGCCAGCAGTTGGGACGCCAATGAGCAGTTCTTC	CASSWDANEQFF
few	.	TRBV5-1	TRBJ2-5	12	TGCGCCAGCTGTGTGAGCCAAGAGACCCAGTACTTC	CASCVSQETQYF
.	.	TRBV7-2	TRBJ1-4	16	TGTGCCAGCAGCGTCGGGGGGAACAAGGGTAATGAAAAACTGTTTTTT	CASSVGGNKGNEKLFF
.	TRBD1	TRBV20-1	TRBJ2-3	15	TGCAGTGCCAGCAGACAGGGGCTACGATCAGATACGCAGTATTTT	CSASRQGLRSDTQYF
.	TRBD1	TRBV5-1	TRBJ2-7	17	TGCGCCAGCAGCTTGAGTTCGAGGACAGGCACCTCCTACGAGCAGTACTTC	CASSLSSRTGTSYEQYF
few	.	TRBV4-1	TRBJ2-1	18	TGCGCCAGCAGCCAAAGGAGGCTAGCGAACCGTCTGGGGAATGAGCAGTTCTTC	CASSQRRLANRLGNEQFF
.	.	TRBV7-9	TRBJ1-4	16	TGTGCCAGCAGCCTACCACACGGGGAGAGAGATGAAAAACTGTTTTTT	CASSLPHGERDEKLFF
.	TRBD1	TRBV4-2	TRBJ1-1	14	TGTGCCAGCAGCCAGGTCAGGGGGGTCACTGAAGCTTTCTTT	CASSQVRGVTEAFF
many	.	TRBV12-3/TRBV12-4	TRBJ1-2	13	TGTGCCAGCAGTTTGAACAGTCCCTATGGCTACACCTTC	CASSLNSPYGYTF
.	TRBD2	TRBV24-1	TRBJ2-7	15	TGTGCCACCAGTAAACCGGGACTAGGTTCGCGGGAGCAGTACTTC	CATSKPGLGSREQYF
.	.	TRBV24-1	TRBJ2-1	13	TGTGCCACCAGTGTGGCAGTCTCGGCTGAGCAGTTCTTC	CATSVAVSAEQFF
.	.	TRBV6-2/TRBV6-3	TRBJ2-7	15	TGTGCCAGCAGTTACCCTGCGAGCTCCTACAATGAGCAGTACTTC	CASSYPASSYNEQYF
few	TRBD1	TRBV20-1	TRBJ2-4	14	TGCAGTGCTGGGACAGACCCGACCAAAAACATTCAGTACTTC	CSAGTDPTKNIQYF
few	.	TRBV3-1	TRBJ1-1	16	TGTGCCAGCAGCCAAGGTGTCGGGGGGATGAACACTGAAGCTTTCTTT	CASSQGVGGMNTEAFF
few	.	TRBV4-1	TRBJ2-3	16	TGCGCCAGCAGACCTCCCGGGACCCGTAGCACAGATACGCAGTATTTT	CASRPPGTRSTDTQYF
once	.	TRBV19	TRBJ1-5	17	TGTGCCAGTAGTATAGATCGGCAGTCCTCCCGCAATCAGCCCCAGCATTTT	CASSIDRQSSRNQPQHF
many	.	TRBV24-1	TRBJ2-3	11	TGTGCCACCAGTGCGGTAGATACGCAGTATTTT	CATSAVDTQYF
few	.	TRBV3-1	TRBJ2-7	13	TGTGCCAGCAGCCAAGCTGGGGAAAACGAGCAGTACTTC	CASSQAGENEQYF
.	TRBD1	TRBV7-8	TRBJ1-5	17	TGTGCCAGCAGCCCCCGGGACAGATCTTATAGCAATCAGCCCCAGCATTTT	CASSPRDRSYSNQPQHF
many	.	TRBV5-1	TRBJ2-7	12	TGCGCCAGCAGCGAGAGGATCTACGAGCAGTACTTC	CASSERIYEQYF
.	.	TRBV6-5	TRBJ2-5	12	TGTGCCAGCAGTTACTCTTTGGAGGAGCAGTACTTC	CASSYSLEEQYF
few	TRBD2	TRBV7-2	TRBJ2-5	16	TGTGCCAGCAGCTTAGCCGTTCTAGCGGGACAAGAGACCCAGTACTTC	CASSLAVLAGQETQYF
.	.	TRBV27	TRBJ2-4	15	TGTGCCAGCAGTTCGGGCAGACACCTTAAAAACATTCAGTACTTC	CASSSGRHLKNIQYF
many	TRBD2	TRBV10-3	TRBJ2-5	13	TGTGCCATCAGAGGGACTAGCGTAGAGACCCAGTACTTC	CAIRGTSVETQYF
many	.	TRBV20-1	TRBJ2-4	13	TGCAGCGTTGGGGAACTAGCCAAAAACATTCAGTACTTC	CSVGELAKNIQYF
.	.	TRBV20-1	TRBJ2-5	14	TGCAGTGCTGTACCGGGACTGGATATACCCCAGCAGTACTTC	CSAVPGLDIPQQYF
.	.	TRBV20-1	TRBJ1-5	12	TGCAGTGCAGTGTCTGCGGTCCAGCCCCAGCATTTT	CSAVSAVQPQHF
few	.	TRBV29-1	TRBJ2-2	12	TGCAGCGTTGGAGAGGCCACCGGGGAGCTGTTTTTT	CSVGEATGELFF
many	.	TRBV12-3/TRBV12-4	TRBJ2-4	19	TGTGCCAGCAGTTTAGCTGACAGGTTTTCGGGAGGAGCCAAAAACATTCAGTACTTC	CASSLADRFSGGAKNIQYF
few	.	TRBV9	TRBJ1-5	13	TGTGCCAGCAGCGTGGGCGTTTATCAGCCCCAGCATTTT	CASSVGVYQPQHF
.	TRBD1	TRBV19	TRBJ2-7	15	TGTGCCAGTAGTGCCTACAGGGGGAGCTCCTACGAGCAGTACTTC	CASSAYRGSSYEQYF
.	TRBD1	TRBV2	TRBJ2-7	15	TGTGCCAGCAGTGAAAGTAGACAGGGGACATACGAGCAGTACTTC	CASSESRQGTYEQYF
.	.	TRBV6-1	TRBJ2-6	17	TGTGCCAGCAGAAAACAGGGATCCTTCTCTGGGGCCAACGTCCTGACTTTC	CASRKQGSFSGANVLTF
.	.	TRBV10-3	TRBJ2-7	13	TGTGCCATCAGCCAGGATAAAGGTTACGAGCAGTACTTC	CAISQDKGYEQYF
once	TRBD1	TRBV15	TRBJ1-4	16	TGTGCCACCAGCCAAGACGACCAGGGGGCGAGAGAAAAACTGTTTTTT	CATSQDDQGAREKLFF
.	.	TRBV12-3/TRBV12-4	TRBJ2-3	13	TGTGCCAGCAGTTTTCGCCGTCAAGATACGCAGTATTTT	CASSFRRQDTQYF
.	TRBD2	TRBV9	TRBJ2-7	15	TGTGCCAGCAGCCCCGGCGCGGGAGGAACCTACGAGCAGTACTTC	CASSPGAGGTYEQYF
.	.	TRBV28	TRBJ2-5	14	TGTGCCAGCAGTTTATCTGGTCTAGGAGAGACCCAGTACTTC	CASSLSGLGETQYF